Listed here is a single T cell receptor beta chain. No antigen is known for it. Mismatch with germline at one junction end may stem from a read error. RNA was extracted from bulk unsorted tissue and checked for quality with a NanoDrop ND-1000 and an Agilent 2100. For the normal lung samples, distant non-tumor tissue was collected more than 3 cm away from the tumor edge. The donors were newly diagnosed lung cancer patients admitted for thoracic surgery in China from August to November 2014 who had not received prior chemotherapy. Anyone who had undergone radiotherapy or chemotherapy before, or who had another cancer at the same time, was left out of the study. Surgical tissue pieces of about 1-2.3 cm3 were preserved in RNAlater solution and were kept at -80 degrees C until use. Receptor libraries were prepared by multiplex PCR. The run used an Illumina HiSeq 2500. TCRbeta libraries were built by three rounds of nested PCR using primers (Table S4), following protocols modified from ARM-PCR. Before sequencing, PCR products of 200-500 bp were cut from the gel and purified using the QIAquick gel extraction kit. For the original study's pipeline: Reads were cleaned using Trimmomatic, were merged into complete CDR3 sequences using FLASH, and were assigned to V(D)J germline segments using MiTCR. Clonal diversity was calculated as the inverse Simpson's index using VDJtools. In-frame sequences without a premature stop codon were defined as productive reads. TCRdb cleaned the public reads at Q25 with fastp, built clones with MiXCR and kept in-frame beta chains. Rows with a matching CDR3 protein are joined into one entry that keeps the most common DNA and genes. In this record, the V and J calls reflect TCRdb's handling and not the investigators' own analysis. The sample includes tens of thousands of distinct CDR3 sequences, with roughly 69% observed a single time. The biggest ten clones account for around 23% of the sample.

This entry belongs to a study of tumor and adjacent non-tumor tissue in lung cancer (dated by TCRdb to 2016 to 2018). Study-level background: By cancer type, the cohort comprised eleven to twelve adenocarcinoma patients, 2 squamous cell carcinoma patients and 1 small cell lung cancer patient. Ages among the roughly 15 patients ranged from about 31 to 76 years, there were around 10 men and 5 women, and disease was at TNM stage I to III. Sequencing produced 125,075,908 productive TCRbeta reads in total, an average of approximately 4 million reads per sample. Using bulk TCRbeta repertoires from some 16 lung cancer patients, the study set lung tumor tissue side by side with matched distant non-tumor lung tissue. For each patient, one tumor sample and one normal lung sample were taken, giving approximately 30 paired specimens that underwent TCRbeta CDR3 sequencing. Here is what the overall study found, with its caveats: TCR diversity was significantly higher in younger patients, and higher tumor TCR diversity was associated with shorter overall and disease-free survival. The methods do not name the sequencing platform or mention unique molecular identifiers. A significantly larger cumulative share of the repertoire was made up by the top 100 clones in normal lung than in tumor tissue. Tumor tissue showed significantly greater TCR diversity (inverse Simpson) than normal lung tissue (approximately 400 vs 170, P = 0.0075, Mann-Whitney U test). Because peripheral blood was not sequenced, blood TCRbeta repertoires in the lung cancer patients of the study were not examined. The cohort had only around 14 patients, and the authors noted that larger samples and more detailed clinical data are needed.

The CDR1 and CDR2 encoded by the germline V gene are MNHNS and SASEGT. There are 16 amino acids in the CDR3, from cysteine to phenylalanine inclusive. Of all the DNA, just the CDR3 is kept, 48 bases in frame from base 1. This TCR was recovered from a woman in her sixties or seventies with non-small cell lung cancer. Recombination linked TRBV6-1 to TRBJ1-4, and perhaps TRBD1 as D gene, on 6 matching bases. Sample: distant non-tumor lung tissue. The CDR3 loop reads CASSSAGEQANEKLVF. The DNA reads as follows: TGTGCCAGCAGTTCGGCAGGGGAGCAGGCTAATGAAAAACTCGTTTTT.